The rows below give T cell receptor beta chains drawn from one sample of a study of Tregs in tolerant kidney transplant recipients. Sequencing was performed with immunoSEQ multiplex PCR; in TCRdb, only in-frame clones are kept and a portion is missing. The sample contains 95,000 to 120,000 clones, around 89% of which appear only once. Sequenced here: CD4+ T cells from blood, sampled before the transplant. These receptors all stem from a human donor who received a combined kidney and bone marrow transplant. The CDR3 runs from the conserved cysteine through the conserved F or W. The D gene is left open where the match is weak. Expanded clones are given a class, and other clones once, few, many or no size at all.

CDR3nt: TGTGCCAGCATCACAGCGGGCGGTGGGTCCTACGAGCAGTACTTC
CDR3aa: CASITAGGGSYEQYF
v_gene: TRBV28
abundance: .
d_gene: .
j_gene: TRBJ2-7

CDR3nt: TGTGCCAGTAGTACAACGCGTAACACTGAAGCTTTCTTT
CDR3aa: CASSTTRNTEAFF
v_gene: TRBV19
abundance: .
d_gene: .
j_gene: TRBJ1-1

CDR3nt: TGCGCCAGCAGCTATCCTCCCGACAGGGGTGGCACTGAAGCTTTCTTT
CDR3aa: CASSYPPDRGGTEAFF
v_gene: TRBV5-1
abundance: .
d_gene: TRBD1
j_gene: TRBJ1-1

CDR3nt: TGTGCCACCGGTGGACTAGCGGGTAACTACGAGCAGTACTTC
CDR3aa: CATGGLAGNYEQYF
v_gene: TRBV6-5
abundance: once
d_gene: TRBD2
j_gene: TRBJ2-7

CDR3nt: TGTGCCAGCAGCTTATACACAGCTTCTAACACTGAAGCTTTCTTT
CDR3aa: CASSLYTASNTEAFF
v_gene: TRBV7-2
abundance: few
d_gene: .
j_gene: TRBJ1-1

CDR3nt: TGTGCCAGCAGCTTGGTGGGGAGCTCCTACGAGCAGTACTTC
CDR3aa: CASSLVGSSYEQYF
v_gene: TRBV7-2
abundance: few
d_gene: .
j_gene: TRBJ2-7

CDR3nt: TGTGCCAGCACCAATCAACTAGCGGGACCCCGTCTGTTCTTC
CDR3aa: CASTNQLAGPRLFF
v_gene: TRBV6-5
abundance: .
d_gene: TRBD2
j_gene: TRBJ2-1

CDR3nt: TGTGCCAGCGCCCGACGACGGCCTCTAGATCAGCCCCAGCATTTT
CDR3aa: CASARRRPLDQPQHF
v_gene: TRBV27
abundance: once
d_gene: .
j_gene: TRBJ1-5

CDR3nt: TGTGCCAGCAGTGGGATAGGGGCCGCGGGATACGAGCAGTACTTC
CDR3aa: CASSGIGAAGYEQYF
v_gene: TRBV6-5
abundance: .
d_gene: .
j_gene: TRBJ2-7

CDR3nt: TGTGCCAGTAGTATTCCCCAGGGGGCGCACCCAACGGCCACCGGGGAGCTGTTTTTT
CDR3aa: CASSIPQGAHPTATGELFF
v_gene: TRBV19
abundance: .
d_gene: TRBD1
j_gene: TRBJ2-2

CDR3nt: TGTGCCAGCAGCCACCGGGACTTCTACCGCCAAGAGACCCAGTACTTC
CDR3aa: CASSHRDFYRQETQYF
v_gene: TRBV14
abundance: .
d_gene: .
j_gene: TRBJ2-5

CDR3nt: TGCGCCAGCAGCTTGGAGGGACAGTCGTCTGGCTACACCTTC
CDR3aa: CASSLEGQSSGYTF
v_gene: TRBV5-1
abundance: .
d_gene: TRBD1
j_gene: TRBJ1-2

CDR3nt: TGTGCCAGCAGCTCCAGGACAGGCTTGGGCTACACCTTC
CDR3aa: CASSSRTGLGYTF
v_gene: TRBV7-2
abundance: .
d_gene: TRBD1
j_gene: TRBJ1-2

CDR3nt: TGTGCCAGCAACTCGCTTGACAGGGGAAAGACCCAGTACTTC
CDR3aa: CASNSLDRGKTQYF
v_gene: TRBV6-1
abundance: .
d_gene: TRBD1
j_gene: TRBJ2-5

CDR3nt: TGTGCCAGCAGTTACACATCAACAGGGGCTGGTGGCTACACCTTC
CDR3aa: CASSYTSTGAGGYTF
v_gene: TRBV6-5
abundance: .
d_gene: TRBD1
j_gene: TRBJ1-2

CDR3nt: TGTGCCAGCAAACTAATCGGTCCAGCCGGCTATGGCTACACCTTC
CDR3aa: CASKLIGPAGYGYTF
v_gene: TRBV6-6
abundance: .
d_gene: .
j_gene: TRBJ1-2

CDR3nt: TGTGCCAGCAGCCAGGCCCCGTGGCGGGGGTCGTCCTACGAGCAGTACTTC
CDR3aa: CASSQAPWRGSSYEQYF
v_gene: TRBV27
abundance: .
d_gene: TRBD2
j_gene: TRBJ2-7

CDR3nt: TGTGCCAGCAGTTTAGTGTGGACAGGGAAGAACTATGGCTACACCTTC
CDR3aa: CASSLVWTGKNYGYTF
v_gene: TRBV27
abundance: .
d_gene: TRBD1
j_gene: TRBJ1-2

CDR3nt: TGTGCCAGCACCAGAGGTGGTGACACTGAAGCTTTCTTT
CDR3aa: CASTRGGDTEAFF
v_gene: TRBV6-5
abundance: .
d_gene: .
j_gene: TRBJ1-1

CDR3nt: TGTGCCAGCAGTGAAGCGGGGGCGGGAGATACGCAGTATTTT
CDR3aa: CASSEAGAGDTQYF
v_gene: TRBV6-1
abundance: .
d_gene: .
j_gene: TRBJ2-3

CDR3nt: TGCGCCAGCGGGGACAGGGGTCGGGAGCAGTACTTC
CDR3aa: CASGDRGREQYF
v_gene: TRBV10-2
abundance: .
d_gene: TRBD1
j_gene: TRBJ2-7

CDR3nt: TGTGCCTGGGGGCAGGGACTAGCGACCAGCTACGAGCAGTACTTC
CDR3aa: CAWGQGLATSYEQYF
v_gene: TRBV30
abundance: .
d_gene: TRBD2
j_gene: TRBJ2-7

CDR3nt: TGCGCCAGCAGCTTGGGGGCTAGGAGGGATACGCAGTATTTT
CDR3aa: CASSLGARRDTQYF
v_gene: TRBV5-1
abundance: few
d_gene: .
j_gene: TRBJ2-3

CDR3nt: TGTGCCAGCGGTACTCCTTATAGCAATCAGCCCCAGCATTTT
CDR3aa: CASGTPYSNQPQHF
v_gene: TRBV6-5
abundance: .
d_gene: .
j_gene: TRBJ1-5

CDR3nt: TGTGCCATACCCGCCTCGGGGGGGGTCACAGATACGCAGTATTTT
CDR3aa: CAIPASGGVTDTQYF
v_gene: TRBV5-4
abundance: .
d_gene: TRBD2
j_gene: TRBJ2-3

CDR3nt: TGTGCCAGCAGCTCGAGCCCTAACACTGAAGCTTTCTTT
CDR3aa: CASSSSPNTEAFF
v_gene: TRBV11-3
abundance: .
d_gene: .
j_gene: TRBJ1-1

CDR3nt: TGCGCCAGCAGCCAAGATGCGGGGTCTGGGGCCAACGTCCTGACTTTC
CDR3aa: CASSQDAGSGANVLTF
v_gene: TRBV4-3
abundance: few
d_gene: .
j_gene: TRBJ2-6

CDR3nt: TGTGCCAGCAGTGCAAGCGGGAACGAGCAGTACTTC
CDR3aa: CASSASGNEQYF
v_gene: TRBV2
abundance: .
d_gene: TRBD2
j_gene: TRBJ2-7

CDR3nt: TGTGCCAGCAGCTTAGCGTCACTAGCGGGGGGCCCCGAGCAGTTCTTC
CDR3aa: CASSLASLAGGPEQFF
v_gene: TRBV7-8
abundance: .
d_gene: TRBD2
j_gene: TRBJ2-1

CDR3nt: TGTGCCAGCAGTGAAGCGCGGACGGGGGGGCCTTTCGAGCAGTACTTC
CDR3aa: CASSEARTGGPFEQYF
v_gene: TRBV6-1
abundance: .
d_gene: TRBD2
j_gene: TRBJ2-7

CDR3nt: TGTGCCATCAGTGAGTCGTCACAGGGGGGGCCAATGTCGCAGTTCTTC
CDR3aa: CAISESSQGGPMSQFF
v_gene: TRBV10-3
abundance: .
d_gene: .
j_gene: TRBJ2-1

CDR3nt: TGTGCCAGCAGCGTAGCCCCGGTCATGATGGGAAACACCATATATTTT
CDR3aa: CASSVAPVMMGNTIYF
v_gene: TRBV9
abundance: .
d_gene: .
j_gene: TRBJ1-3

CDR3nt: TGTGCCAGTAGTGCCACACAGGGCGCGACTAATGAAAAACTGTTTTTT
CDR3aa: CASSATQGATNEKLFF
v_gene: TRBV19
abundance: .
d_gene: .
j_gene: TRBJ1-4

CDR3nt: TGTGCCAGCAGCTTAATTGCAGGGCAGGGCCATGGCTACACCTTC
CDR3aa: CASSLIAGQGHGYTF
v_gene: TRBV5-8
abundance: .
d_gene: .
j_gene: TRBJ1-2

CDR3nt: TGTGCCACCAGCAGAGTGACAGGGGGAAGCTATGGCTACACCTTC
CDR3aa: CATSRVTGGSYGYTF
v_gene: TRBV15
abundance: .
d_gene: TRBD1
j_gene: TRBJ1-2

CDR3nt: TGTGCCAGCAGCTTAGGGGGACAGGGGAGGAACACTGAAGCTTTCTTT
CDR3aa: CASSLGGQGRNTEAFF
v_gene: TRBV7-9
abundance: .
d_gene: TRBD1
j_gene: TRBJ1-1

CDR3nt: TGCGCCAGCACCCAGGGGACTAGCGGCTTCTACGAGCAGTACTTC
CDR3aa: CASTQGTSGFYEQYF
v_gene: TRBV5-1
abundance: .
d_gene: TRBD2
j_gene: TRBJ2-7

CDR3nt: TGTGCCAGCAGCTTACGTCCCGAGGCTGATGTGCCCCTCCACTTT
CDR3aa: CASSLRPEADVPLHF
v_gene: TRBV7-6
abundance: .
d_gene: .
j_gene: TRBJ1-6

CDR3nt: TGTGCCAGCAGCTCCGACAGGGCGATTGGGGCTGAAGCTTTCTTT
CDR3aa: CASSSDRAIGAEAFF
v_gene: TRBV7-9
abundance: .
d_gene: TRBD1
j_gene: TRBJ1-1

CDR3nt: TGTGCCAGCAGCACACCAGGGGGCTGGTGGGGCTACACCTTC
CDR3aa: CASSTPGGWWGYTF
v_gene: TRBV7-2
abundance: .
d_gene: TRBD1
j_gene: TRBJ1-2

CDR3nt: TGTGCCAGCAGGACAGGGGGCACAGGTGGTTTTGAAGCTTTCTTT
CDR3aa: CASRTGGTGGFEAFF
v_gene: TRBV5-4
abundance: .
d_gene: TRBD1
j_gene: TRBJ1-1

CDR3nt: TGCGCCAGCAGCCCGGGGGGGCTCGAGCAGTACTTC
CDR3aa: CASSPGGLEQYF
v_gene: TRBV5-1
abundance: .
d_gene: TRBD2
j_gene: TRBJ2-7

CDR3nt: TGTGCCAGCAGCTTAGTATGGGCCGCTAGCGGAATCAATACCTACGAGCAGTACTTC
CDR3aa: CASSLVWAASGINTYEQYF
v_gene: TRBV7-2
abundance: .
d_gene: TRBD2
j_gene: TRBJ2-7